This TCR beta chain stems from a study of T cells in localized non-small cell lung cancer. The CDR3 runs to 15 residues. CDR1 is ENHRY and CDR2 is SYGVKD in the germline V gene. Losses at the gene ends were 7 bases for V and 3 bases for J; bases not matched to a gene: 8. This table comes from immunoSEQ multiplex PCR, and its TCRdb copy is limited to in-frame clones, with some not included. Of roughly 72,000 clones detected, approximately 80% appear once; the ten largest clones hold roughly 9.8%. Findings and limits, study-wide: In adjacent lung appeared a median about 57 of the top 100 tumor clones. Uninvolved adjacent lung showed higher T cell clonality than tumor. Tumor samples were not multi-region, leaving intratumor heterogeneity unexcluded.

Worth noting for this clone: Its target is not known.

The chain links TRBV10-3 to TRBJ2-2; 7 bases are a match to TRBD1. The sample consisted of peripheral blood, taken before any cancer treatment. This TCR was sampled from a female donor over 55 with stage I lung adenocarcinoma. Here the CDR3 reads CAITPGTVYTGELFF. As DNA, the CDR3 is TGTGCCATCACACCAGGGACAGTTTACACCGGGGAGCTGTTTTTT.